This TCR beta chain appears in the sequencing data of a study of blood T cell repertoires in COVID-19 (dated by TCRdb to the early 2020s). At the level of the whole study: Collaborator samples came from the United States, Italy and Spain and covered acute and convalescent phases of COVID-19. The material from the prospective study consisted of cDNA or gDNA derived from T cells, B-cell-depleted T cells, or PBMCs. Subjects who had been exposed to COVID-19, were actively infected with it, or had recovered from it provided the deeply sampled blood TCRbeta repertoires that made up the dataset. The repertoires were released in a freely available public database intended as a resource for research on the immune response to SARS-CoV-2. The samples were drawn from the first 160 participants of the ongoing ImmuneRACE study and from over a thousand subjects provided by 6 global collaborators. Sample metadata almost always included a de-identified subject ID, COVID-19 status, age in years and sex. Where available, HLA class I and class II types were taken from metadata supplied by the sample provider and were not determined by assay-based typing. The study at large found these results: How much clinical and demographic metadata was included differed by source and by participant, and the metadata was provided uncurated.

Participants in the prospective study were enrolled through a virtual design, were aged about 18 to 100 years, and lived in some 24 United States geographic areas. To assign participants to cohorts, the prospective study relied on clinical history that participants themselves reported in a screening survey and a study questionnaire. ImmuneRACE Cohort 3 recovered participants were defined by two consecutive negative NP/OP PCR tests, healthcare professional clearance, or symptom resolution. Each participant in the prospective study had whole blood, serum and a nasopharyngeal or oropharyngeal swab collected by mobile phlebotomists. Over a 2-month period, participants in the prospective study had the option of providing additional blood draws and questionnaires. Prospective study blood samples were shipped either frozen or at room temperature before DNA extraction. The CDR3 has 14 amino acids, counting the end cysteine and phenylalanine. Only the CDR3 region is kept as DNA, spanning 42 bases read in frame from base 1. The germline V gene encodes CDR1 SGHKS and CDR2 YYEKEE (reference sequence). V is pruned by 4 bases and J by 0 bases, leaving 3 bases of the junction without a gene match.

TCRbeta CDR3 regions were amplified from genomic DNA by means of the immunoSEQ Assay, a bias-controlled multiplex PCR. The study's processing was this. Nucleated cell counts per sample were estimated from amplification of reference gene primers within the assay. To quantify the absolute abundance of each unique TCRbeta CDR3 rearrangement, sequence reads were collapsed and filtered. For each sample, productive Simpson clonality was calculated as the square root of Simpson's diversity index over productive rearrangements. TCRdb's version of the immuneACCESS table is confined to in-frame rearrangements and falls short of the full clone set. An unresolved V gene accounts for under half of the shortfall where checked; the remainder is of unknown origin. The D gene and trimming were derived from the DNA, and the V and J assignments and clone size from that table. A total of about 310,000 clones appear in this sample, roughly 85% of them only once. Over 2% of the sample lies in the top ten.

Notes on this clone: Its antigen is currently not known. Nothing much larger sits one base from this clone, and base qualities are not available.

The V and J genes are TRBV5-5 and TRBJ2-7; the central 8 bases match TRBD1. The sequencing sample was made of PBMCs or T cells enriched from blood (not recorded which). The TCR sequence derives from a young man who had recovered from COVID-19. The encoded CDR3 is CASSRDRYSYEQYF. The nucleotide sequence is given as TGTGCCAGCAGCCGGGACAGGTACTCCTACGAGCAGTACTTC. Reference TRBV5-5 and TRBJ2-7 genes cover what lies past the CDR3, so the full variable domain is DAGVTQSPTHLIKTRGQQVTLRCSPISGHKSVSWYQQVLGQGPQFIFQYYEKEERGRGNFPDRFSARQFPNYSSELNVNALLLGDSALYLCASSRDRYSYEQYFGPGTRLTVT.